This T cell receptor beta chain was documented in a study of CD4 T cell repertoires in COVID-19 (dated by TCRdb to the early 2020s). Looking at the study overall: To analyze cross-reactivity, the CFSE-low cells were expanded with IL-2 for under 11 days and then labeled again and restimulated with spike proteins from other coronaviruses. The study characterized naturally processed CD4+ T cell responses to SARS-CoV-2 spike and nucleoprotein in COVID-19-recovered individuals, using TCR Vbeta sequencing to assess clonal composition. TCR Vbeta repertoire analysis of SARS-CoV-2-reactive T cells was conducted at the subset level in a few recovered individuals.

From the cysteine through the phenylalanine, the CDR3 covers 13 amino acids. Only the CDR3 portion is preserved as DNA: 39 bases, with reading frame beginning at the first base. CDR1 and CDR2, looked up from the germline V gene, are MGHRA and YSYEKL. Trimming takes 0 bases from V and 7 bases from J, and the germline ends sit 4 bases apart. The method was the immunoSEQ multiplex PCR assay. In the authors' own workflow: To quantify how much the repertoires of different subsets overlapped, the Chao-Jaccard similarity index was used along with counts of shared clonotypes. TCRdb stores this immuneACCESS table with in-frame sequences only. Part of the clones is absent; in the studies checked, under half of the shortfall reflects unresolved V genes, and no reason is known for the rest. V, J and clone size reflect that table, while D and trimming were determined from the DNA. This sample is represented by over 75,000 clones; around 82% of them were singletons. The ten largest make up around 0.58% of the sample.

The full study reports these points: Several of the most expanded SARS-CoV-2-reactive clonotypes were present in two or all three memory subsets, which suggests intraclonal diversification. Consistent with cross-reactivity, between 7 and 25% of SARS-CoV-2 clonotypes also showed up in secondary cultures stimulated with SARS-CoV and/or HKU1 spike.

What this sample's time point label stands for: sample from a COVID-19-recovered individual after infection. Donors were patients who had recovered from mild-to-severe COVID-19. Uncultured memory T cell samples were subjected to sequencing directly after ex vivo isolation. CD4+ total memory, central memory, effector memory and circulating T follicular helper cells were isolated from peripheral blood mononuclear cells. In the case of this clone: There is no known antigen for this receptor. No base quality information exists; no much larger clone differs at one position.

Here the sequenced sample was CD4+ T cells from peripheral blood, taken after recovery from COVID-19. The TCR originated in a human donor who had COVID-19. This chain is built from TRBV4-1 and TRBJ1-6; no D gene can be assigned with confidence. The nucleotides are TGCGCCAGCAGCCAAGAGTCGAATTCACCCCTCCACTTT. Translated, this is CASSQESNSPLHF.